Listed below are T cell receptor beta chains from one sample, sequenced in a study of human T cells and chemical hapten exposure. TCRdb fed the RACE reads into MiXCR, producing one record per CDR3 protein. The repertoire has 65,000 to 70,000 distinct CDR3 sequences, about 10% of them found once; the top ten carry roughly 5.2%. The specimen was whole blood, collected in connection with sensitization to the hapten diphenylcyclopropenone (DPC). The receptors derive from a woman aged 50 to 60 with alopecia areata. Some clones in this sample may be carry-over from other donors' samples. The CDR3 runs from the conserved cysteine through the conserved F or W. D genes are given only for firm matches. A clone size is listed for some rows: how often the clone was seen (once, few, many), or a class if it is expanded.

TRBJ2-7 few TRBV7-2 - CASLMGRKSTEQYF TGTGCCAGCCTCATGGGAAGGAAAAGTACCGAGCAGTACTTC
TRBJ2-1 many TRBV20-1 - CSARWAGRGNEQFF TGCAGTGCTAGATGGGCGGGTCGGGGCAATGAGCAGTTCTTC
TRBJ1-3 many TRBV30 - CAWSAVAGMNTIYF TGTGCCTGGAGCGCAGTAGCTGGAATGAACACCATATATTTT
TRBJ2-1 many TRBV7-6 - CASSWSGNEQFF TGTGCCAGCAGCTGGTCTGGGAATGAGCAGTTCTTC
TRBJ1-1 many TRBV7-8 - CASSFTNFQNTEAFF TGTGCCAGCAGCTTCACAAACTTCCAGAACACTGAAGCTTTCTTT
TRBJ2-1 many TRBV7-3 - CASSLTPDNEQFF TGTGCCAGCAGCTTAACACCAGACAATGAGCAGTTCTTC
TRBJ2-3 many TRBV28 TRBD2 CASSFFLAGGSYTDTQYF TGTGCCAGCAGTTTTTTCCTAGCGGGAGGCTCTTACACAGATACGCAGTATTTT
TRBJ2-3 many TRBV28 TRBD2 CASTLAGPSTDTQYF TGTGCCAGCACATTAGCGGGTCCTAGCACAGATACGCAGTATTTT
TRBJ2-7 many TRBV18 - CASSPSDSSYEQYF TGTGCCAGCTCACCCTCAGATTCCTCCTACGAGCAGTACTTC
TRBJ1-2 many TRBV20-1 - CSAPANYGYTF TGCAGTGCTCCAGCCAACTATGGCTACACCTTC
TRBJ2-1 few TRBV6-5 - CASSSGGNSYNEQFF TGTGCCAGCAGCTCCGGGGGTAATTCCTACAATGAGCAGTTCTTC
TRBJ2-7 many TRBV5-1 - CASSPGRQIGYEQYF TGCGCCAGCAGCCCGGGGCGACAGATCGGCTACGAGCAGTACTTC
TRBJ2-1 many TRBV10-2 - CASSERGNRGLYNEQFF TGCGCCAGCAGTGAGAGAGGAAACAGGGGACTCTACAATGAGCAGTTCTTC
TRBJ1-1 many TRBV6-5 TRBD1 CASSRQGTTEAFF TGTGCCAGCAGCCGACAGGGGACCACTGAAGCTTTCTTT
TRBJ1-2 - TRBV15 - CATSRDKGQTGYTF TGTGCCACCAGCAGAGATAAGGGGCAAACGGGCTACACCTTC
TRBJ1-5 few TRBV20-1 - CSVGLFGQGLLYQPQHF TGCAGTGTAGGTTTGTTCGGCCAGGGTTTACTTTATCAGCCCCAGCATTTT
TRBJ2-7 few TRBV6-2/TRBV6-3 - CASSPRGVLPYEQYF TGTGCCAGCAGCCCCCGTGGGGTGCTCCCCTACGAGCAGTACTTC
TRBJ1-5 - TRBV6-2/TRBV6-3 TRBD1 CASSYSRIGTGDNQPQHF TGTGCCAGCAGTTACTCGAGAATTGGGACAGGGGACAATCAGCCCCAGCATTTT
TRBJ1-1 many TRBV12-3/TRBV12-4 - CASLIFGANTEAFF TGTGCCAGCTTGATTTTCGGGGCGAACACTGAAGCTTTCTTT
TRBJ1-3 few TRBV9 - CASSVEPEDGGNTIYF TGTGCCAGCAGCGTAGAGCCAGAAGACGGAGGAAACACCATATATTTT
TRBJ2-1 many TRBV5-1 - CASSLVQGLYNEQFF TGCGCCAGCAGCTTGGTGCAGGGGCTATACAATGAGCAGTTCTTC
TRBJ1-2 many TRBV5-5 - CASSFRQGSYGYTF TGTGCCAGCAGCTTTAGGCAGGGGAGCTATGGCTACACCTTC
TRBJ2-2 - TRBV5-1 TRBD1 CASSLARDRVYTGELFF TGCGCCAGCAGCTTGGCCCGGGACAGGGTCTACACCGGGGAGCTGTTTTTT
TRBJ2-5 few TRBV5-5 TRBD1 CASSLGTGEETQYF TGTGCCAGCAGCTTGGGGACAGGGGAAGAGACCCAGTACTTC
TRBJ1-2 - TRBV7-2 - CASSLNGGFNYGYTF TGTGCCAGCAGCTTAAACGGCGGTTTTAACTATGGCTACACCTTC
TRBJ1-4 many TRBV4-3 - CASSQEAGRAIVLFF TGCGCCAGCAGCCAAGAAGCGGGTCGGGCTATTGTCCTGTTTTTT
TRBJ2-5 - TRBV6-6 - CTSSRGAAQETQYF TGTACCAGCAGCAGGGGGGCAGCCCAAGAGACCCAGTACTTC
TRBJ2-2 few TRBV6-1 TRBD2 CARVAGVGTGELFF TGTGCCAGGGTAGCGGGAGTGGGTACCGGGGAGCTGTTTTTT
TRBJ1-1 many TRBV12-3/TRBV12-4 - CASSRGTQAFF TGTGCCAGCAGCCGGGGGACACAAGCTTTCTTT
TRBJ1-6 - TRBV28 TRBD1 CASNFRQGARDSPLHF TGTGCCAGCAATTTTCGGCAGGGGGCGCGGGATTCACCCCTCCACTTT
TRBJ2-7 many TRBV20-1 - CSANQGIYEQYF TGCAGTGCGAACCAGGGAATCTACGAGCAGTACTTC
TRBJ1-2 many TRBV5-6 TRBD1 CASSRDRGTNYGYTF TGTGCCAGCAGCCGGGACAGGGGGACTAACTATGGCTACACCTTC
TRBJ1-2 many TRBV29-1 - CSVEDRSRHNYGYTF TGCAGCGTTGAAGACAGGAGCCGACACAACTATGGCTACACCTTC
TRBJ2-4 - TRBV20-1 - CSARGGNRWDIQYF TGCAGTGCTAGAGGCGGGAACAGGTGGGACATTCAGTACTTC
TRBJ2-5 many TRBV3-1 TRBD1 CASSLLRTGGQETQYF TGTGCCAGCAGCCTCTTAAGGACAGGGGGACAAGAGACCCAGTACTTC
TRBJ2-3 many TRBV28 - CASSLDFRSMQYF TGTGCCAGCAGTTTAGACTTTAGAAGCATGCAGTATTTT
TRBJ2-3 - TRBV5-1 - CASSEGHSTDTQYF TGCGCCAGCAGCGAAGGCCATAGCACAGATACGCAGTATTTT
TRBJ2-7 - TRBV6-1 - CASSEAGDKSKQYF TGTGCCAGCAGTGAAGCTGGGGACAAATCTAAGCAGTACTTC
TRBJ2-1 - TRBV4-3 TRBD2 CASSHTLTSIEQFF TGCGCCAGCAGCCACACCTTGACTAGCATTGAGCAGTTCTTC
TRBJ2-2 many TRBV5-1 - CASSLGHRDPNTGELFF TGCGCCAGCAGCTTGGGACACAGGGACCCAAACACCGGGGAGCTGTTTTTT
TRBJ2-5 few TRBV29-1 TRBD1 CSARQGLQETQYF TGCAGCGCGAGACAGGGGCTCCAAGAGACCCAGTACTTC
TRBJ2-6 many TRBV12-3/TRBV12-4 - CASIPGATGANVLTF TGTGCCAGCATCCCAGGTGCAACCGGGGCCAACGTCCTGACTTTC
TRBJ2-7 few TRBV18 TRBD1 CASSPDRGGSYEQYF TGTGCCAGCTCACCGGACAGGGGGGGCTCCTACGAGCAGTACTTC
TRBJ2-5 many TRBV15 - CATSGRTSRGETQYF TGTGCCACCAGCGGAAGGACATCCCGAGGAGAGACCCAGTACTTC
TRBJ1-5 - TRBV12-5 - CASGLVLGGRGNQPQHF TGTGCTAGTGGTTTGGTACTCGGGGGGCGCGGCAATCAGCCCCAGCATTTT
TRBJ1-5 few TRBV20-1 TRBD1 CSAKGTGRQPQHF TGCAGTGCAAAGGGGACAGGGAGGCAGCCCCAGCATTTT